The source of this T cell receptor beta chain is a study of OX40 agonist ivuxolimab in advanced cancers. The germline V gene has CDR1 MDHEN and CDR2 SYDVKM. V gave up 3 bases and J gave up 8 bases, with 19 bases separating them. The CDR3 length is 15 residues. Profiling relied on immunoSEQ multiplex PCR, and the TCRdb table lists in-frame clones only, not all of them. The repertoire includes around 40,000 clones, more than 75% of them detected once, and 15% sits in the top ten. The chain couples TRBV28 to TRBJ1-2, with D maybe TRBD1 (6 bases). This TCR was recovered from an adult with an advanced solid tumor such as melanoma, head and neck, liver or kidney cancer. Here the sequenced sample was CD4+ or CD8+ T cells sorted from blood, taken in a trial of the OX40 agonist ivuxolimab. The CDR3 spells CASSFYRDILDGYTF. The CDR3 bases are TGTGCCAGCAGTTTCTACCGGGACATTTTGGACGGCTACACCTTC.